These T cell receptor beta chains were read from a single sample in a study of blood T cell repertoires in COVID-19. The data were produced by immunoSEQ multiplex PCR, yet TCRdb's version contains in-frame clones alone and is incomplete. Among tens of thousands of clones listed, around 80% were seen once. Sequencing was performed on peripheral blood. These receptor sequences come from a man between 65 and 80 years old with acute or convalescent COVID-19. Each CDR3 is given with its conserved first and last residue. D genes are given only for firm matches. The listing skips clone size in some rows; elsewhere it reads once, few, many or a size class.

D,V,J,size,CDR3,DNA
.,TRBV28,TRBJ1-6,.,CASSLRADRGSPLHF,TGTGCCAGCAGTTTACGCGCGGACAGAGGTTCACCCCTCCACTTT
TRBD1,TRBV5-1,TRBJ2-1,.,CASGTGSANEQFF,TGCGCCAGCGGGACAGGGTCGGCAAATGAGCAGTTCTTC
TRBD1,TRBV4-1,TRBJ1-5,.,CASSQGYRGTNQPQHF,TGCGCCAGCAGCCAAGGTTACAGGGGGACGAATCAGCCCCAGCATTTT
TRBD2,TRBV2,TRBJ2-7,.,CASIGLAGVYEQYF,TGTGCCAGCATTGGCCTAGCGGGGGTTTACGAGCAGTACTTC
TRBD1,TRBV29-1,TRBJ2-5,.,CSAKTGETQYF,TGCAGCGCTAAGACAGGGGAGACCCAGTACTTC
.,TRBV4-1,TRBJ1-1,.,CASSQQGPWNTEAFF,TGCGCCAGCAGCCAACAGGGGCCGTGGAACACTGAAGCTTTCTTT
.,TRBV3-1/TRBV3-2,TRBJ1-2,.,CASSHQGRPNGGYTF,TGTGCCAGCAGCCATCAGGGCAGGCCAAACGGAGGCTACACCTTC
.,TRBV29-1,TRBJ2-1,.,CSVEEGVGNEQFF,TGCAGCGTTGAAGAAGGGGTAGGCAATGAGCAGTTCTTC
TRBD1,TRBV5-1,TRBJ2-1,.,CASSSGTANNEQFF,TGCGCCAGCAGTTCCGGGACAGCAAACAATGAGCAGTTCTTC
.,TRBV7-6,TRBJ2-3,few,CASSLVEGKDTQYF,TGTGCCAGCAGCTTAGTCGAGGGCAAAGATACGCAGTATTTT
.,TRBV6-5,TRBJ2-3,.,CASSREVDTQYF,TGTGCCAGCAGCAGGGAGGTAGATACGCAGTATTTT
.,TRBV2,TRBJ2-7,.,CASSYPYEQYF,TGTGCCAGCAGTTATCCCTACGAGCAGTACTTC